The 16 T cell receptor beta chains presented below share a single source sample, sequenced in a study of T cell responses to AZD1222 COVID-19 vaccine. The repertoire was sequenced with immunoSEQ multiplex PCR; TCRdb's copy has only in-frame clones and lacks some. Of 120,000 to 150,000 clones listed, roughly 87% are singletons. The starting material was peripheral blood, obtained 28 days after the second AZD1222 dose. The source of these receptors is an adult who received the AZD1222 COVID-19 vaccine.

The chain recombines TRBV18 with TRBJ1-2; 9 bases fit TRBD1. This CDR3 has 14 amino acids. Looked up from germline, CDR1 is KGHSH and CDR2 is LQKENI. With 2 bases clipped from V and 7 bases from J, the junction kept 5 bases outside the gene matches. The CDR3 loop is CASSPAQGAFGYTF. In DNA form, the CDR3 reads TGTGCCAGCTCACCAGCACAGGGGGCGTTTGGCTACACCTTC.

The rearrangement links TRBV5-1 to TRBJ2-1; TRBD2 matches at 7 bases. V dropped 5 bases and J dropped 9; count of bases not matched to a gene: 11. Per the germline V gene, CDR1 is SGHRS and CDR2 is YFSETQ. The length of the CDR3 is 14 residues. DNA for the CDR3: TGCGCCAGCAGTTTTGGGGGAGGGCTCGGTGAGCAGTTCTTC. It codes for CASSFGGGLGEQFF.

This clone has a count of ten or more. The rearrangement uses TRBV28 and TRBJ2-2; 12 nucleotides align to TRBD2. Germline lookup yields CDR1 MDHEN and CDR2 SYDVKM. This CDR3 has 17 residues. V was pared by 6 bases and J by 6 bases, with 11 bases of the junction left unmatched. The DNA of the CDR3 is TGTGCCAGCAGCCTCTTCGACCTAGCGGGAGGGCCCGGGGAGCTGTTTTTT. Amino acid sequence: CASSLFDLAGGPGELFF.

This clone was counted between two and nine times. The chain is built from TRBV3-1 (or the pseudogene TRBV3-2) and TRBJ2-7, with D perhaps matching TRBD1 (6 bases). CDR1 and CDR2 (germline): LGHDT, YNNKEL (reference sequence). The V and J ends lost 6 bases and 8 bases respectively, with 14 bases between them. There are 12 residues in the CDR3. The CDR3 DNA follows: TGTGCCAGCAGGAGATCCGGGGACAAGCAGTACTTC. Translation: CASRRSGDKQYF.

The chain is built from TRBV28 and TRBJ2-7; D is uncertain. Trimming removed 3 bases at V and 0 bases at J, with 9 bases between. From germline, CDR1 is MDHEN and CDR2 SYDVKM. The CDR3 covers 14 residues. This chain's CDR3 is CASSFTLRSYEQYF. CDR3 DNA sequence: TGTGCCAGCAGTTTTACACTCCGCTCCTACGAGCAGTACTTC.

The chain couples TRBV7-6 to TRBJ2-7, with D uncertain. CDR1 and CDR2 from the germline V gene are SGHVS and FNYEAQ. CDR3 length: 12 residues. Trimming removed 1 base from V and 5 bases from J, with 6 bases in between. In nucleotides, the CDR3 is TGTGCCAGCAGCTTAGTGGCCGACGAGCAGTACTTC. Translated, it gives CASSLVADEQYF. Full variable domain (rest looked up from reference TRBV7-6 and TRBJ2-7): GAGVSQSPRYKVTKRGQDVALRCDPISGHVSLYWYRQALGQGPEFLTYFNYEAQQDKSGLPNDRFSAERPEGSISTLTIQRTEQRDSAMYRCASSLVADEQYFGPGTRLTVT.

CDR3 sequence (DNA): TGTGCCAGCAGTTACTGGCAGGGCACTGAAGCTTTCTTT. Protein: CASSYWQGTEAFF. The chain has TRBV6-5 and TRBJ1-1, with D possibly matching TRBD1 (5 bases). V lost 1 base and J lost 4, with 7 bases in between. Germline V gene lookup returns CDR1 MNHEY and CDR2 SVGAGI. The CDR3 consists of 13 residues.

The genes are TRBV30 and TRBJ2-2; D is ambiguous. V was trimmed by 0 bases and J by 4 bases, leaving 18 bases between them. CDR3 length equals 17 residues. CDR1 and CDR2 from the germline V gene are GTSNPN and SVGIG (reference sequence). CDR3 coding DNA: TGTGCCTGGAGTGTAGGGCAGGAAGACTCGAGCACCGGGGAGCTGTTTTTT. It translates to CAWSVGQEDSSTGELFF.

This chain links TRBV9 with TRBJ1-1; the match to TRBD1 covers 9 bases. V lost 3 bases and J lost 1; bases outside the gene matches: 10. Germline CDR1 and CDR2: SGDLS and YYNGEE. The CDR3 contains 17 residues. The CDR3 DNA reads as TGTGCCAGCAGCGCATCGCTAAAGACAGGGGGGAACACTGAAGCTTTCTTT. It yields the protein CASSASLKTGGNTEAFF.

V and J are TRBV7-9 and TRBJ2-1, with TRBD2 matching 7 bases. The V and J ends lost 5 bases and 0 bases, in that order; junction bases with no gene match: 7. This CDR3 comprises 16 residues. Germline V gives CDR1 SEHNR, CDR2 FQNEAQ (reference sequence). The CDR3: CASSTGGGSSYNEQFF. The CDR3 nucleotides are TGTGCCAGCAGCACCGGCGGCGGGAGCTCCTACAATGAGCAGTTCTTC.

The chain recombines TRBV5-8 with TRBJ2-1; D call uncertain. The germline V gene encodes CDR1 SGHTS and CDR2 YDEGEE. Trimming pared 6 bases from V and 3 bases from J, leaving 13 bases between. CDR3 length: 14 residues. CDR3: CASTSEPSYNEQFF. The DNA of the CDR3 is TGTGCCAGCACCTCGGAGCCTAGCTACAATGAGCAGTTCTTC.

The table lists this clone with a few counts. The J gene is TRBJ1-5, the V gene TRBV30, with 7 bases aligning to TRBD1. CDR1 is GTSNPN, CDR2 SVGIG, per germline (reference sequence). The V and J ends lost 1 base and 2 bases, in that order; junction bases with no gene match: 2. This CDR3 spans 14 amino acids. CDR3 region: CAWSGGQGNQPQHF. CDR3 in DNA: TGTGCCTGGAGTGGCGGACAGGGCAATCAGCCCCAGCATTTT. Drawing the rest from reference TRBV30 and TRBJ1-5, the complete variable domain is SQTIHQWPATLVQPVGSPLSLECTVEGTSNPNLYWYRQAAGRGLQLLFYSVGIGQISSEVPQNLSASRPQDRQFILSSKKLLLSDSGFYLCAWSGGQGNQPQHFGDGTRLSIL.

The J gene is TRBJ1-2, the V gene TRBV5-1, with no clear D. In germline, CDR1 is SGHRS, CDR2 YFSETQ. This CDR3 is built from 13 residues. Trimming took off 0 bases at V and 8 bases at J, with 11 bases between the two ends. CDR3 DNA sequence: TGCGCCAGCAGCTTGGGGCAGAGGGAGGGCTACACCTTC. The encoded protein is CASSLGQREGYTF.

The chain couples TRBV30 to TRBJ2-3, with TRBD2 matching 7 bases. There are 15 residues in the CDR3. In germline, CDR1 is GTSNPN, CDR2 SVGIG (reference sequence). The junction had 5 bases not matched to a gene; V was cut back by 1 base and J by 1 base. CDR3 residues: CAWSGGAGRTDTQYF. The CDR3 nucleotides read TGTGCCTGGAGTGGAGGAGCGGGGCGCACAGATACGCAGTATTTT.

The CDR3 DNA follows: TGTGCCAGCAGCTTAGCTGGGGGTGGGCTCGGGTTTGCAGAGACCCAGTACTTC. This gives the protein CASSLAGGGLGFAETQYF. This chain connects TRBV7-2 to TRBJ2-5; D could derive from TRBD1 or TRBD2 (5 bases each). This CDR3 has 18 amino acids. V was clipped by 0 bases and J by 4 bases, with 21 bases between them. CDR1 SGHTA and CDR2 FQGNSA come from the germline V gene.

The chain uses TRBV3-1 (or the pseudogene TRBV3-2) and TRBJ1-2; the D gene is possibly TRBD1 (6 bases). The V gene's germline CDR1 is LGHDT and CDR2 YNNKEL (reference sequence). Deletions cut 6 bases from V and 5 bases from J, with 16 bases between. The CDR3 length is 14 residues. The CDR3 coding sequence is TGTGCCAGCAGAGACCTATCGGGGGCATATGGCTACACCTTC. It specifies CASRDLSGAYGYTF.